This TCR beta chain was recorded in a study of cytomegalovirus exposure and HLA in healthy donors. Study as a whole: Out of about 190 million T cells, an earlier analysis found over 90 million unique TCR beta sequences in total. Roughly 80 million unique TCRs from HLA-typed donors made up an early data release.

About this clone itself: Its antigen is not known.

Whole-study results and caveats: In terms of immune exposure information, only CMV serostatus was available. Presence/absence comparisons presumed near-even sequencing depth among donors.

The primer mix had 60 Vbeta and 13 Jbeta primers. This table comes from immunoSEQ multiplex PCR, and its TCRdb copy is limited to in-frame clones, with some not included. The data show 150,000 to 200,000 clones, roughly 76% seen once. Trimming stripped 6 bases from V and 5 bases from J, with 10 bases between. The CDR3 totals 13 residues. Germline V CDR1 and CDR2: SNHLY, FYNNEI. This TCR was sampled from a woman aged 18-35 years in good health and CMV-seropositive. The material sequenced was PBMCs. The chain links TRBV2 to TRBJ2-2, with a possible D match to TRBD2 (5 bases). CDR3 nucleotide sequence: TGTGCCAGCAGGGAGAGGAGGACCGGGGAGCTGTTTTTT. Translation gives CASRERRTGELFF.